The 6 T cell receptor beta chains below all came from one sample that was sequenced in a study of cytomegalovirus exposure and HLA in healthy donors listed by TCRdb under 2017. The library was made by the immunoSEQ multiplex PCR assay. The multiplex PCR relied on a mix of 60 forward primers for TCR Vbeta segments and 13 reverse primers for TCR Jbeta segments. This is the immuneACCESS table as TCRdb keeps it, with only in-frame sequences that have V and J called. A part of the clones is gone; compared with another copy, unresolved V genes explain less than half, and the rest is unexplained. Recorded for this sample are 90,000 to 100,000 clones; roughly three quarters of them occurred a single time. The ten largest make up roughly 8% of the sample. Material for sequencing was PBMCs. The receptors derive from a female donor in good health and CMV-seronegative.

This chain connects TRBV4-1 to TRBJ1-1; D ambiguous. The germline gives CDR1 MGHRA, CDR2 YSYEKL. Trimming pared 0 bases from V and 6 bases from J, leaving 17 bases between. The CDR3 runs 16 residues. In DNA form, the CDR3 reads TGCGCCAGCAGCCAAGAATTGCGCCCGAAGAGGGCTGAAGCTTTCTTT. This encodes CASSQELRPKRAEAFF.

In its sample, this clone was seen a few times. The chain joins TRBV19 to TRBJ2-1, with 11 positions matching TRBD1. This CDR3 region has 16 residues. Trimming took 3 bases from V and 5 from J; bases not matched to a gene: 6. The germline gives CDR1 LNHDA, CDR2 SQIVND (reference sequence). CDR3 in DNA: TGTGCCAGTAGTATCGGACAGGGGGCGATGAACAATGAGCAGTTCTTC. Translating gives CASSIGQGAMNNEQFF.

The chain joins TRBV30 to TRBJ2-5; 9 positions match TRBD1. Near its end, the DNA agrees better with TRBJ2-7, so the J call may be wrong. The CDR3 spans 14 residues. Germline V gene lookup returns CDR1 GTSNPN and CDR2 SVGIG (reference sequence). The CDR3 DNA reads as TGTGCCTGGAGTAGGGACAGGGACATCTACGAGCAGTACTTC. The encoded protein is CAWSRDRDIYEQYF.

The chain combines TRBV28 with TRBJ2-2, with 7 bases fitting TRBD1. Looked up from germline, CDR1 is MDHEN and CDR2 is SYDVKM. CDR3 length: 14 residues. V shed 7 bases and J 0 bases; nucleotides not matched to a gene: 2. Here the CDR3 DNA reads TGTGCCAGCACAGGGACAGCGAACACCGGGGAGCTGTTTTTT. Translating gives CASTGTANTGELFF.

The sample holds a few counts of this clone. The chain uses TRBV30 and TRBJ1-4, with D maybe TRBD1 (6 bases). CDR1 is GTSNPN and CDR2 is SVGIG in the germline V gene (reference sequence). With 0 bases removed from V and 8 bases from J, the gap between germline ends came to 10 bases. This CDR3 is built from 13 residues. Here the CDR3 reads CAWSVGRGEKLFF. CDR3 nucleotides: TGTGCCTGGAGTGTGGGGAGGGGGGAAAAACTGTTTTTT.

The V call is TRBV29-1, the J call TRBJ2-5; D is perhaps TRBD1 (6 bases). Between the trimmed V and J ends, which lost 1 base and 1 base, there was a span of 7 bases. The CDR3 loop spans 13 amino acids. The germline V gene encodes CDR1 SQVTM and CDR2 ANQGSEA. CDR3 residues: CSVEGQVQETQYF. The CDR3 region has the DNA TGCAGCGTTGAAGGACAGGTCCAAGAGACCCAGTACTTC.